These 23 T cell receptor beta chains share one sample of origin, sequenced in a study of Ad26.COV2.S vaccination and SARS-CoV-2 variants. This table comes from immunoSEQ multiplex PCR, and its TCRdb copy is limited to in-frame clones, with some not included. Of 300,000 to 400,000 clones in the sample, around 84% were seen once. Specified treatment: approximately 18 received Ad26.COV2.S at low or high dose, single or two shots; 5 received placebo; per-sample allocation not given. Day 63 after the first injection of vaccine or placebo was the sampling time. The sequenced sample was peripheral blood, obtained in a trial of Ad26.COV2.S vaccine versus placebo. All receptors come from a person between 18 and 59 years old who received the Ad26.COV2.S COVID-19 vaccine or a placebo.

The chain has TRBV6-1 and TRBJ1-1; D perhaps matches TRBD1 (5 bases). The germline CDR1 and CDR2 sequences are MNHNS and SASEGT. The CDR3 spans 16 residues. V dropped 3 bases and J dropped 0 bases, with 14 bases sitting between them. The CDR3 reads CASSDGGILMNTEAFF. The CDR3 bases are TGTGCCAGCAGTGACGGGGGTATACTTATGAACACTGAAGCTTTCTTT.

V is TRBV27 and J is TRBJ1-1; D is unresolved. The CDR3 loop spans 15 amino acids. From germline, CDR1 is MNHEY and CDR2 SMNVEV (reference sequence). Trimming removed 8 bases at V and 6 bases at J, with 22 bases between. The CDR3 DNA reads TGTGCCAGCGGTCCACAGAAACGGGTTTTCGCTGAAGCTTTCTTT. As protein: CASGPQKRVFAEAFF.

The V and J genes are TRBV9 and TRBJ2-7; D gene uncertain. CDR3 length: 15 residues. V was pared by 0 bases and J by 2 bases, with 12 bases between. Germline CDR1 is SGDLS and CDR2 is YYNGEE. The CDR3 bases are TGTGCCAGCAGCGTAGGAGCTTACGACACCTACGAGCAGTACTTC. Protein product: CASSVGAYDTYEQYF.

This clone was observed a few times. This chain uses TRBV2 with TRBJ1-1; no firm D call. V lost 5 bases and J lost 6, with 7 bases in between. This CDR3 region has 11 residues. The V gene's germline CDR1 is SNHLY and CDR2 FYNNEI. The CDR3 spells CASSRAAEAFF. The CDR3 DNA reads TGTGCCAGCAGTCGGGCTGCTGAAGCTTTCTTT.

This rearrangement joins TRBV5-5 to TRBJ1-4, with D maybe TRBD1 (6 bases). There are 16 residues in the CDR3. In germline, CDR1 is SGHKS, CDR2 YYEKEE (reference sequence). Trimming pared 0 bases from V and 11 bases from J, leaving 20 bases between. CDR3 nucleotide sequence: TGTGCCAGCAGCTTGGAACCTGGACAGATTGGGGTGAAACTGTTTTTT. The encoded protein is CASSLEPGQIGVKLFF.

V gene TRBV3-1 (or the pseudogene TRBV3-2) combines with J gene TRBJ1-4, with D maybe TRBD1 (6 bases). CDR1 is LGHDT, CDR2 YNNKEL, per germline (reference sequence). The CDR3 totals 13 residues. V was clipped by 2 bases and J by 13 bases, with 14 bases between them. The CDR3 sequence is CASSQYWTEGLFF. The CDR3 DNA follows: TGTGCCAGCAGCCAATACTGGACAGAGGGACTGTTTTTT.

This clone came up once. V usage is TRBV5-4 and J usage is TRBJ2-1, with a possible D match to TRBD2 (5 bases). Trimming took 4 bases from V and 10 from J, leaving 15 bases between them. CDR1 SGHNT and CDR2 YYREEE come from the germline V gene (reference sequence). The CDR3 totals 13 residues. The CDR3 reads CASSADTRGEQFF. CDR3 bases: TGTGCCAGCAGCGCAGACACGCGAGGGGAGCAGTTCTTC.

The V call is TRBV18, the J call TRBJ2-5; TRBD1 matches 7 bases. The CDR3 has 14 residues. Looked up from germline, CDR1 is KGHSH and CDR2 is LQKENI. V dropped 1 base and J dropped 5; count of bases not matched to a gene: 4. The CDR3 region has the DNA TGTGCCAGCTCACCACTAAAGACAGGGGAGACCCAGTACTTC. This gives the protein CASSPLKTGETQYF.

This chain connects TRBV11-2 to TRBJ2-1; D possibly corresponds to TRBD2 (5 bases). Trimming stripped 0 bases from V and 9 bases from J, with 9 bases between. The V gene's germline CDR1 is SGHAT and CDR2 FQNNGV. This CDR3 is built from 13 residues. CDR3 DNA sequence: TGTGCCAGCAGCTTAGATCCCGAGGGTGAGCAGTTCTTC. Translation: CASSLDPEGEQFF.

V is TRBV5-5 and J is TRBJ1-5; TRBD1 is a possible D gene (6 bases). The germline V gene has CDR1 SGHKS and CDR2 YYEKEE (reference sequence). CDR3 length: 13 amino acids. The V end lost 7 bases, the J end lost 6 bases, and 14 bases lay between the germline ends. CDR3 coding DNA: TGTGCCAGCGCGGGGACATCGAGTCAGCCCCAGCATTTT. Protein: CASAGTSSQPQHF.

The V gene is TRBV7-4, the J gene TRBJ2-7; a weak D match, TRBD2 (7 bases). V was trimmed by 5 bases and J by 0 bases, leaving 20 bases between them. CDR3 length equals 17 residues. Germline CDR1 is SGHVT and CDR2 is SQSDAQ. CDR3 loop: CASSAQGGMQTSYEQYF. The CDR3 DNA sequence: TGTGCCAGCAGCGCACAGGGAGGGATGCAGACCTCCTACGAGCAGTACTTC.

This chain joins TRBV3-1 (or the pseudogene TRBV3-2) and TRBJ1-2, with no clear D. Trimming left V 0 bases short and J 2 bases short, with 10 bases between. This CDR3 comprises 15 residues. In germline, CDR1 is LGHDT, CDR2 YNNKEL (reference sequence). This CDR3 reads CASSQDSGRNYGYTF. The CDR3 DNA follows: TGTGCCAGCAGCCAAGATTCGGGAAGGAACTATGGCTACACCTTC.

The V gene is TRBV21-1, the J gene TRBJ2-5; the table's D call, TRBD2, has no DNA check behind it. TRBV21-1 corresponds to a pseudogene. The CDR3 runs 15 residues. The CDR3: CASSKGGEYQETQYF. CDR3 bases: TGTGCCAGCAGCAAGGGGGGTGAGTACCAAGAGACCCAGTACTTC.

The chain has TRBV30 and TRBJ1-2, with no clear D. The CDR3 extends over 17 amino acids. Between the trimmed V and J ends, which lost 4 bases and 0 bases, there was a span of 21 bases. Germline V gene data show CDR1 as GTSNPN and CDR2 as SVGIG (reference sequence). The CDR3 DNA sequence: TGTGCCTGGACTGGTTCCTTTGGACTAGGGACTAACTATGGCTACACCTTC. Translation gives CAWTGSFGLGTNYGYTF.

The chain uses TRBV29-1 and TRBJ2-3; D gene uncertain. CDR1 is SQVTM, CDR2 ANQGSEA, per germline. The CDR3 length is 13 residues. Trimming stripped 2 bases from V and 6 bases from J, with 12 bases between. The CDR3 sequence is CSVELVVFDTQYF. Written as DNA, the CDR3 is TGCAGCGTTGAACTAGTGGTCTTCGATACGCAGTATTTT.

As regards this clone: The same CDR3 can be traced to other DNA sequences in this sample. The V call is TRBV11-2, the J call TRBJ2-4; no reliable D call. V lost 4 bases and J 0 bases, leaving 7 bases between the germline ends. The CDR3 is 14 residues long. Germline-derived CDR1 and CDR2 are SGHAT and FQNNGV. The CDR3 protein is CASSSRLAKNIQYF. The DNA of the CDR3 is TGTGCCAGCAGCTCCCGGTTAGCCAAAAACATTCAGTACTTC.

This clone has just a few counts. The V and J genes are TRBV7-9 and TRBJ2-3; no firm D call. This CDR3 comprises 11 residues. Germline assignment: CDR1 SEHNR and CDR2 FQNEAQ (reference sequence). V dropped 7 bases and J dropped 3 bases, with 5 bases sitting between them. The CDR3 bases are TGTGCCAGCAATCCGACAGATACGCAGTATTTT. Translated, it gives CASNPTDTQYF.

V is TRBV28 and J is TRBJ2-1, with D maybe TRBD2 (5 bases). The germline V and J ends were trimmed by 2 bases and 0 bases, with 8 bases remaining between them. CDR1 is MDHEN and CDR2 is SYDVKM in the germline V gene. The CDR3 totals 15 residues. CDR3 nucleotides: TGTGCCAGCAGTTTAAAGCGGCTCTCCTACAATGAGCAGTTCTTC. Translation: CASSLKRLSYNEQFF.

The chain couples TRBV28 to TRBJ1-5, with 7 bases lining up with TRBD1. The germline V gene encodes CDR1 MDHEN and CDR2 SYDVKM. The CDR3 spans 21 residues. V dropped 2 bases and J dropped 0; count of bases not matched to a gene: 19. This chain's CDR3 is CASSLGAPTGRYINSNQPQHF. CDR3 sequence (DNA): TGTGCCAGCAGTTTAGGGGCGCCGACAGGGAGATATATCAATAGCAATCAGCCCCAGCATTTT.

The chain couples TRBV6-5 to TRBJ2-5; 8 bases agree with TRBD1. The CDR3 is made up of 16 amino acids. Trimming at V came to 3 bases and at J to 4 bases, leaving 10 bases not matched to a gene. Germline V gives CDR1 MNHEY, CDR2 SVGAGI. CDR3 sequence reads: CASSYAPQGAGETQYF. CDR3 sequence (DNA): TGTGCCAGCAGTTATGCCCCGCAGGGGGCTGGAGAGACCCAGTACTTC.

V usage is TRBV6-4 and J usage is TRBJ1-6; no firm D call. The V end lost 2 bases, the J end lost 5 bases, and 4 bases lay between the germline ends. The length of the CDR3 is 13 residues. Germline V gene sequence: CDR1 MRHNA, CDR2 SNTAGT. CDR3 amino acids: CASSDRDNSPLHF. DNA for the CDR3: TGTGCCAGCAGTGACAGGGATAATTCACCCCTCCACTTT.

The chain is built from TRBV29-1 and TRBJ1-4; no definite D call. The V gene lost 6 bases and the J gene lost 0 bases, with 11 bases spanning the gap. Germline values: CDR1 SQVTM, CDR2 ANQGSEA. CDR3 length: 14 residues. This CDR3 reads CSVRERATNEKLFF. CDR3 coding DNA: TGCAGCGTACGAGAGCGTGCAACTAATGAAAAACTGTTTTTT.

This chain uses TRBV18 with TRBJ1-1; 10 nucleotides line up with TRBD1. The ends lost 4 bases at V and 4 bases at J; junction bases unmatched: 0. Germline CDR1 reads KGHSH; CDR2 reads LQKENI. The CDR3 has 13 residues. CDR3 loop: CASSRTGGTEAFF. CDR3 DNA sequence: TGTGCCAGCTCACGGACAGGGGGCACTGAAGCTTTCTTT.